The rows below give T cell receptor beta chains drawn from one sample of a study of vaccination effects on CD4 cells after COVID-19. The method was immunoSEQ multiplex PCR; TCRdb's version includes in-frame clones alone and lacks a portion of them. The table lists roughly 70,000 clones, 73% of them singletons. These TCRs' antigens remain unknown. Sequenced here: CD4+ T cells from PBMCs cultured with HIV peptides, sampled before COVID-19 vaccination. The receptors shown here come from a human donor who had a prior SARS-CoV-2 infection. The CDR3 runs from the conserved cysteine through the conserved F or W. A D gene is named only where the DNA matches it firmly. Not every row has a clone size; where given, it reads once, few, many or a size class.

size: once
V: TRBV4-2
D: TRBD2
J: TRBJ2-7
CDR3: CASSQVGTSGGEQYF
DNA: TGTGCCAGCAGCCAGGTGGGGACTAGCGGGGGGGAGCAGTACTTC

size: .
V: TRBV21-1
D: .
J: TRBJ1-4
CDR3: CGVRKTETTNEKLFF
DNA: TGTGGGGTAAGGAAGACAGAAACAACTAATGAAAAACTGTTTTTT

size: .
V: TRBV18
D: TRBD1
J: TRBJ2-7
CDR3: CASSPRTGVDEQYF
DNA: TGTGCCAGCTCACCGCGGACAGGGGTGGACGAGCAGTACTTC

size: once
V: TRBV19
D: TRBD1
J: TRBJ1-5
CDR3: CASSPRDRAQPQHF
DNA: TGTGCCAGTAGTCCTCGAGACAGGGCTCAGCCCCAGCATTTT

size: .
V: TRBV18
D: .
J: TRBJ2-5
CDR3: CASSPQLTSQETQYF
DNA: TGTGCCAGCTCACCACAGTTGACTAGCCAAGAGACCCAGTACTTC

size: .
V: TRBV3-1/TRBV3-2
D: .
J: TRBJ2-2
CDR3: CASSRQNTGELFF
DNA: TGTGCCAGCAGCCGTCAGAACACCGGGGAGCTGTTTTTT

size: once
V: TRBV5-3
D: .
J: TRBJ1-1
CDR3: CARSLAGTDYTEAFF
DNA: TGTGCCAGAAGCTTGGCGGGGACGGATTACACTGAAGCTTTCTTT

size: .
V: TRBV3-1/TRBV3-2
D: .
J: TRBJ1-2
CDR3: CASSRVGSYGYTF
DNA: TGTGCCAGCAGCCGCGTAGGCTCCTATGGCTACACCTTC

size: .
V: TRBV7-2
D: TRBD2
J: TRBJ2-1
CDR3: CASSLMELAGHNEQFF
DNA: TGTGCCAGCAGCTTAATGGAACTAGCGGGTCACAATGAGCAGTTCTTC

size: .
V: TRBV7-2
D: TRBD1
J: TRBJ2-7
CDR3: CASSIKTGQGLYF
DNA: TGTGCCAGCAGCATTAAGACGGGACAGGGTTTGTACTTC

size: few
V: TRBV19
D: TRBD2
J: TRBJ2-1
CDR3: CASSLRTRAYNEQFF
DNA: TGTGCCAGTAGTCTTCGGACTAGAGCCTACAATGAGCAGTTCTTC

size: few
V: TRBV5-1
D: .
J: TRBJ2-1
CDR3: CASSLAGEPGQFF
DNA: TGCGCCAGCAGCTTGGCCGGAGAGCCCGGGCAGTTCTTC

size: .
V: TRBV7-9
D: .
J: TRBJ1-1
CDR3: CASSLARGTEAFF
DNA: TGTGCCAGCAGCTTAGCCAGGGGAACTGAAGCTTTCTTT

size: .
V: TRBV12-3/TRBV12-4
D: TRBD1
J: TRBJ1-1
CDR3: CASSFPGTVEAFF
DNA: TGTGCCAGCAGCTTCCCCGGGACAGTGGAAGCTTTCTTT

size: .
V: TRBV2
D: .
J: TRBJ1-5
CDR3: CASRGGRSNQPQHF
DNA: TGTGCCAGCAGAGGGGGACGGAGCAATCAGCCCCAGCATTTT

size: few
V: TRBV11-2
D: .
J: TRBJ1-2
CDR3: CASSLVANYGYTF
DNA: TGTGCCAGCAGCTTAGTAGCTAACTATGGCTACACCTTC

size: .
V: TRBV12-3/TRBV12-4
D: TRBD1
J: TRBJ2-3
CDR3: CASSYRGTDTQYF
DNA: TGTGCCAGCAGTTACAGGGGGACAGATACGCAGTATTTT

size: .
V: TRBV12-3/TRBV12-4
D: TRBD2
J: TRBJ2-5
CDR3: CASSRGGRETQYF
DNA: TGTGCCAGCAGCCGGGGGGGCCGAGAGACCCAGTACTTC

size: .
V: TRBV2
D: TRBD2
J: TRBJ2-3
CDR3: CASSGRGSGGADTQYF
DNA: TGTGCCAGCAGTGGGAGAGGTAGCGGGGGGGCGGATACGCAGTATTTT

size: .
V: TRBV27
D: .
J: TRBJ2-6
CDR3: CASSSLGTGANVLTF
DNA: TGTGCCAGCAGTTCATTAGGGACTGGGGCCAACGTCCTGACTTTC

size: .
V: TRBV7-8
D: .
J: TRBJ2-5
CDR3: CASSLGMGWAQYF
DNA: TGTGCCAGCAGCTTAGGCATGGGGTGGGCCCAGTACTTC

size: once
V: TRBV21-1
D: .
J: TRBJ1-2
CDR3: CASSPRERAQPPARQRYGYTF
DNA: TGTGCCAGCAGCCCCCGGGAGAGGGCCCAGCCTCCTGCCCGACAGCGCTATGGCTACACCTTC

size: .
V: TRBV6-5
D: TRBD2
J: TRBJ2-2
CDR3: CASMVSGGSTGELFF
DNA: TGTGCCAGCATGGTTAGCGGGGGATCCACCGGGGAGCTGTTTTTT

size: .
V: TRBV27
D: .
J: TRBJ2-3
CDR3: CASSRNPTYTQYF
DNA: TGTGCCAGCAGTCGCAACCCTACCTATACGCAGTATTTT

size: once
V: TRBV18
D: .
J: TRBJ2-3
CDR3: CASSPRSRADTQYF
DNA: TGTGCCAGCTCACCTCGTAGCCGAGCAGATACGCAGTATTTT

size: .
V: TRBV14
D: TRBD1
J: TRBJ2-3
CDR3: CASSTRGQGGTDTQYF
DNA: TGTGCCAGCAGCACCCGTGGACAGGGGGGAACAGATACGCAGTATTTT

size: .
V: TRBV30
D: .
J: TRBJ2-3
CDR3: CACPYFGTDTQYF
DNA: TGTGCCTGTCCCTACTTTGGCACAGATACGCAGTATTTT

size: .
V: TRBV27
D: .
J: TRBJ1-4
CDR3: CASGPYGEEKLFF
DNA: TGTGCCAGCGGCCCGTATGGGGAGGAAAAACTGTTTTTT

size: few
V: TRBV7-6
D: .
J: TRBJ2-1
CDR3: CASSKSGHNEQFF
DNA: TGTGCCAGCAGCAAGTCAGGGCACAATGAGCAGTTCTTC

size: few
V: TRBV7-2
D: .
J: TRBJ2-1
CDR3: CASSPLLYGEQFF
DNA: TGTGCCAGCAGCCCCCTCTTATACGGCGAGCAGTTCTTC

size: few
V: TRBV10-3
D: .
J: TRBJ1-6
CDR3: CAISARQTGSYNSPLHF
DNA: TGTGCCATCAGTGCCCGACAGACGGGCTCCTATAATTCACCCCTCCACTTT

size: .
V: TRBV2
D: TRBD2
J: TRBJ2-3
CDR3: CASSETSEEDTQYF
DNA: TGTGCCAGCAGTGAGACTAGCGAGGAAGATACGCAGTATTTT

size: .
V: TRBV7-2
D: TRBD2
J: TRBJ2-5
CDR3: CASSPLSSGPQETQYF
DNA: TGTGCCAGCAGCCCTCTCTCTAGCGGCCCCCAAGAGACCCAGTACTTC

size: .
V: TRBV9
D: TRBD2
J: TRBJ2-5
CDR3: CASSPGTSGGTQYF
DNA: TGTGCCAGCAGCCCCGGGACTAGCGGAGGGACCCAGTACTTC

size: .
V: TRBV11-3
D: TRBD1
J: TRBJ2-2
CDR3: CASSYRQGPNTGELFF
DNA: TGTGCCAGCAGCTATAGACAGGGGCCGAACACCGGGGAGCTGTTTTTT

size: few
V: TRBV7-2
D: .
J: TRBJ2-7
CDR3: CASSPGTLYGEQYF
DNA: TGTGCCAGCAGCCCGGGGACTTTGTATGGCGAGCAGTACTTC

size: .
V: TRBV4-3
D: .
J: TRBJ2-7
CDR3: CASSQGTGLRGYEQYF
DNA: TGCGCCAGCAGCCAAGGTACCGGACTACGGGGCTACGAGCAGTACTTC

size: .
V: TRBV19
D: TRBD2
J: TRBJ2-7
CDR3: CASTTSGGYEQYF
DNA: TGTGCCAGTACGACTAGCGGGGGCTACGAGCAGTACTTC

size: .
V: TRBV29-1
D: .
J: TRBJ2-2
CDR3: CSVGGDTGELFF
DNA: TGCAGCGTTGGGGGAGACACCGGGGAGCTGTTTTTT

size: .
V: TRBV24-1
D: TRBD2
J: TRBJ2-3
CDR3: CATSDSGSGKDTQYF
DNA: TGTGCCACCAGTGATTCCGGTAGCGGGAAGGATACGCAGTATTTT

size: .
V: TRBV27
D: TRBD1
J: TRBJ1-1
CDR3: CASRLLYRGVAFF
DNA: TGTGCCAGCAGGCTCCTATACAGGGGCGTCGCTTTCTTT

size: .
V: TRBV4-1
D: TRBD2
J: TRBJ2-1
CDR3: CASSQVLILALSYNEQFF
DNA: TGCGCCAGCAGCCAAGTCCTAATACTAGCGCTCTCCTACAATGAGCAGTTCTTC

size: .
V: TRBV19
D: TRBD1
J: TRBJ2-7
CDR3: CASSVGQGREQYF
DNA: TGTGCCAGTAGTGTCGGACAGGGGAGGGAGCAGTACTTC

size: few
V: TRBV10-3
D: TRBD1
J: TRBJ2-1
CDR3: CAISGTGNERYNEQFF
DNA: TGTGCCATCAGTGGGACAGGGAACGAAAGGTACAATGAGCAGTTCTTC

size: .
V: TRBV6-5
D: .
J: TRBJ1-1
CDR3: CASSYSGIWNTEAFF
DNA: TGTGCCAGCAGTTACTCTGGGATTTGGAACACTGAAGCTTTCTTT

size: .
V: TRBV7-2
D: TRBD1
J: TRBJ2-2
CDR3: CASSSRGLITGELFF
DNA: TGTGCCAGCAGCAGCAGGGGGCTAATCACCGGGGAGCTGTTTTTT

size: .
V: TRBV4-3
D: .
J: TRBJ2-3
CDR3: CASSRLMAGSLTDTQYF
DNA: TGCGCCAGCAGCCGCCTGATGGCTGGTTCTCTAACAGATACGCAGTATTTT

size: .
V: TRBV7-2
D: .
J: TRBJ1-1
CDR3: CASSLAGTVNTEAFF
DNA: TGTGCCAGCAGCTTAGCGGGGACGGTGAACACTGAAGCTTTCTTT

size: .
V: TRBV19
D: TRBD2
J: TRBJ2-1
CDR3: CASNELAGEGYNEQFF
DNA: TGTGCCAGCAATGAACTAGCGGGAGAGGGGTACAATGAGCAGTTCTTC

size: .
V: TRBV5-1
D: .
J: TRBJ2-5
CDR3: CASSTGGLDQETQYF
DNA: TGCGCCAGCAGTACCGGGGGGCTCGACCAAGAGACCCAGTACTTC